This T cell receptor (beta chain) was retrieved from a study of blood T cells in healthy people across ages. Study-wide results and limits: Older age coincided with a roughly linear decline in TCR beta diversity per million T cells. Versus aged donors, long-lived donors had higher diversity and more naive CD4+ cells.

Next came a second PCR, run for about 6 to 11 cycles, which used a sample-barcoded 5' primer along with a J-beta primer mix. TCRdb fed the 5' RACE reads into MiXCR, producing one record per CDR3 protein. This table has hundreds of thousands of distinct CDR3 sequences, around 25% appearing once. A word on this clonotype: What it recognizes is unknown.

The CDR3 length is 14 residues. CDR1 SGDLS and CDR2 YYNGEE come from the germline V gene. V was clipped by 3 bases and J by 5 bases; unmatched bases: 5. These same data were also listed under a study on T cells of mothers and their children. That paper notes: The overlap seen between related mothers and children slightly exceeded that of unrelated pairs, though not significantly.

This receptor was identified in a boy aged 5-17 years in good health. The sample comprised blood. The chain combines TRBV9 with TRBJ2-7; TRBD1 matches 10 bases. The CDR3 nucleotides read TGTGCCAGCAGCGACGGGACAGGGGTCGACGAGCAGTACTTC. It codes for CASSDGTGVDEQYF.